Described below is a single T cell receptor (beta chain) sequence and its context. The sample comes from a study of blood T cell repertoires in COVID-19. The V gene lost 5 bases and the J gene lost 4 bases, with 11 bases spanning the gap. CDR1 SGHVS and CDR2 FNYEAQ come from the germline V gene. This CDR3 contains 13 residues. Assay: immunoSEQ multiplex PCR; the TCRdb copy retains only in-frame clones and omits some. Of around 140,000 clones listed, approximately 90% are singletons. The TCR comes from a man between 60 and 75 years old with active or convalescent COVID-19. This sequence joins TRBV7-6 and TRBJ2-5; D uncertain. The sample taken for sequencing was peripheral blood. CDR3 nucleotides: TGTGCCAGCAGCCTCGCTTTAGTAGAGACCCAGTACTTC. Amino acids: CASSLALVETQYF.